The 18 T cell receptor beta chains listed next were all sequenced from one sample in a study of response to subunit inactivated influenza vaccine. TCRdb reprocessed the RT-PCR reads via MiXCR and lists one record per CDR3 protein. The sample comprises approximately 500,000 distinct CDR3 sequences, 10% to 15% of which are singletons, and 10% to 15% rests with the top ten. This material consisted of PBMCs from blood, taken 40 to 50 days after vaccination. The receptors derive from a man in his forties or fifties who received an inactivated influenza vaccine.

This clonotype showed up just a few times. This chain uses TRBV27 with TRBJ2-3; D is perhaps TRBD1 (6 bases). Per the germline V gene, CDR1 is MNHEY and CDR2 is SMNVEV (reference sequence). The V gene lost 3 bases and the J gene lost 8 bases, with 9 bases spanning the gap. This CDR3 is 12 amino acids long. CDR3 nucleotides: TGTGCCAGCAGTTTGATCAGGGGTACGCAGTATTTT. Translated, it gives CASSLIRGTQYF.

This clonotype was detected only a few times. The chain joins TRBV12-3 or TRBV12-4 to TRBJ2-7; 15 bases are shared with TRBD2. The CDR3 is made up of 15 amino acids. The V gene end was trimmed by 6 bases and the J gene end by 7 bases; junction bases not matched to a gene: 7. For the CDR3, the DNA is TGTGCCAGCAGCCCTGGGACTAGCGGGGGGACGGAGCAGTACTTC. Encoded protein: CASSPGTSGGTEQYF.

The J gene is TRBJ2-1, the V gene TRBV5-1; 10 bases fit TRBD1. V gave up 4 bases and J gave up 9 bases; unmatched junction bases: 10. CDR1 and CDR2 (germline): SGHRS, YFSETQ. CDR3 length equals 15 residues. The CDR3 loop is CASSPSTGGASEQFF. As DNA, the CDR3 is TGCGCCAGCAGCCCTTCGACAGGGGGCGCGTCTGAGCAGTTCTTC.

The V gene is TRBV7-2, the J gene TRBJ1-2; no clear D. Between the trimmed V and J ends, which lost 1 base and 12 bases, there was a span of 15 bases. CDR1 is SGHTA, CDR2 FQGNSA, per germline. The CDR3 is 13 residues long. DNA for the CDR3: TGTGCCAGCAGCTTAGATAGGCAGTCGAGTAACACCTTC. It codes for CASSLDRQSSNTF.

This clonotype has a handful of counts. The DNA of the CDR3 is TGTGCCATCAGTGGGGGAGTGGCCGGGGAGCTGTTTTTT. This gives the protein CAISGGVAGELFF. This rearrangement joins TRBV10-3 to TRBJ2-2; tentatively, D is TRBD2 (5 bases). Germline CDR1 is ENHRY and CDR2 is SYGVKD. The CDR3 spans 13 residues. V gave up 4 bases and J gave up 6 bases, with 9 bases separating them.

The CDR3 region has the DNA TGTGCCAGCAGCCAAGATGGTCCTACACCCAGACAACAAGAGACCCAGTACTTC. Translating it yields CASSQDGPTPRQQETQYF. The V call is TRBV3-1, the J call TRBJ2-5; no clear D gene. V lost 0 bases and J 2 bases, leaving 19 bases between the germline ends. Germline V CDR1 and CDR2: LGHDT, YNNKEL (reference sequence). This CDR3 has 18 amino acids.

The DNA for the CDR3 is TGTGCCATCAGTGAGGGGACTAAAGACACCGGGGAGCTGTTTTTT. The encoded protein is CAISEGTKDTGELFF. This chain connects TRBV10-3 to TRBJ2-2, with 7 positions matching TRBD2. CDR1 is ENHRY, CDR2 SYGVKD, per germline. The CDR3 loop spans 15 amino acids. The V and J ends lost 2 bases and 3 bases, in that order; junction bases with no gene match: 3.

The genes are TRBV6-1 and TRBJ1-3; weak D call: TRBD1 (5 bases). In germline, CDR1 is MNHNS, CDR2 SASEGT. V was shortened by 11 bases and J by 6 bases, with 17 bases between the two germline ends. This CDR3 has 13 amino acids. This CDR3 is CACPRDLKNTIYF. CDR3 DNA sequence: TGTGCCTGTCCCCGGGACTTAAAAAACACCATATATTTT.

J is TRBJ2-1 and V is TRBV7-8, with unresolved D. The CDR3 spans 16 residues. Trimming took off 3 bases at V and 6 bases at J, with 18 bases between the two ends. The germline CDR1 and CDR2 sequences are SGHVS and FQNEAQ. The CDR3 DNA follows: TGTGCCAGCAGCTTTCCTGGTGGCAGCCTGCTCAATGAGCAGTTCTTC. Its translation: CASSFPGGSLLNEQFF.

There are a few counts of this clonotype. The chain links TRBV25-1 to TRBJ2-7; the D gene is possibly TRBD1 (5 bases). Germline V gene data show CDR1 as MGHDK and CDR2 as SYGVNS. Trimming pared 1 base from V and 4 bases from J, leaving 8 bases between. The CDR3 spans 13 residues. For the CDR3, the DNA is TGTGCCAGCAGTGAATTAGACAGATACGAGCAGTACTTC. It is translated as CASSELDRYEQYF.

The CDR3 reads CASSLSSGEGDTQYF. In DNA form, the CDR3 reads TGTGCCAGCAGCCTTTCTAGCGGGGAGGGAGATACGCAGTATTTT. The chain joins TRBV7-2 to TRBJ2-3; 9 positions agree with TRBD2. The CDR3 totals 15 residues. V was clipped by 5 bases and J by 5 bases; unmatched bases: 8. Germline CDR1 and CDR2: SGHTA and FQGNSA.

The V call is TRBV5-5, the J call TRBJ1-2; 7 bases align to TRBD1. CDR3 length: 15 residues. Looked up from germline, CDR1 is SGHKS and CDR2 is YYEKEE (reference sequence). V lost 0 bases and J lost 4; bases outside the gene matches: 6. Here the CDR3 DNA reads TGTGCCAGCAGCTTGGAAGGGGGCGCTACCTATGGCTACACCTTC. Translating gives CASSLEGGATYGYTF.

This clonotype has only a few counts. This rearrangement joins TRBV3-1 to TRBJ2-7; D is perhaps TRBD2 (5 bases). Trimming took 0 bases from V and 7 from J, leaving 16 bases between them. This CDR3 spans 15 amino acids. Germline lookup yields CDR1 LGHDT and CDR2 YNNKEL (reference sequence). CDR3 DNA sequence: TGTGCCAGCAGCCAAGATTCCGAGGGTTGGAGGGAGCAGTACTTC. Encoded protein: CASSQDSEGWREQYF.

This clonotype was observed many times. The chain couples TRBV5-1 to TRBJ2-7; possible D gene TRBD1, 5 bases. Germline V CDR1 and CDR2: SGHRS, YFSETQ. Trimming removed 3 bases at V and 2 bases at J, with 12 bases between. There are 14 residues in the CDR3. For the CDR3, the DNA is TGCGCCAGCAGCTACAGCGACAGTCCCTACGAGCAGTACTTC. It encodes CASSYSDSPYEQYF.

V gene TRBV7-2 combines with J gene TRBJ1-6, with a possible D match to TRBD1 (6 bases). CDR3 size: 16 residues. CDR1 is SGHTA and CDR2 is FQGNSA in the germline V gene. The V end lost 2 bases, the J end lost 7 bases, and 15 bases lay between the germline ends. CDR3 protein: CASSLLSRGSNSPLHF. CDR3 coding DNA: TGTGCCAGCAGCTTACTATCCAGGGGATCGAATTCACCCCTCCACTTT.

This chain connects TRBV5-6 to TRBJ2-7, with 13 bases identical to TRBD2. V was pared by 4 bases and J by 3 bases, with 13 bases of the junction left unmatched. This CDR3 contains 18 residues. Germline V gene lookup returns CDR1 SGHDT and CDR2 YYEEEE. CDR3 coding DNA: TGTGCCAGCAGCGGGAGGGATGGGACTAGCGGGATCGTCTACGAGCAGTACTTC. Translation gives CASSGRDGTSGIVYEQYF.

The chain carries TRBV6-2 or TRBV6-3 and TRBJ2-2; tentative D call: TRBD1 (5 bases). This CDR3 comprises 10 residues. V shed 8 bases and J shed 13 bases, with 11 bases lying between them. Germline loops: CDR1 MNHEY, CDR2 SVGEGT. CDR3 DNA: TGTGCCAGCGGTCAGGGTGCGCTGTTTTTT. This gives the protein CASGQGALFF.

This clonotype was observed a handful of times. The rearrangement uses TRBV6-1 and TRBJ1-2; no clear D gene. Trimming removed 6 bases from V and 3 bases from J, with 14 bases in between. CDR3 size: 14 residues. Germline CDR1 reads MNHNS; CDR2 reads SASEGT. CDR3 loop: CASSLSDGYYGYTF. CDR3 DNA sequence: TGTGCCAGCAGCCTCTCGGACGGGTACTATGGCTACACCTTC.